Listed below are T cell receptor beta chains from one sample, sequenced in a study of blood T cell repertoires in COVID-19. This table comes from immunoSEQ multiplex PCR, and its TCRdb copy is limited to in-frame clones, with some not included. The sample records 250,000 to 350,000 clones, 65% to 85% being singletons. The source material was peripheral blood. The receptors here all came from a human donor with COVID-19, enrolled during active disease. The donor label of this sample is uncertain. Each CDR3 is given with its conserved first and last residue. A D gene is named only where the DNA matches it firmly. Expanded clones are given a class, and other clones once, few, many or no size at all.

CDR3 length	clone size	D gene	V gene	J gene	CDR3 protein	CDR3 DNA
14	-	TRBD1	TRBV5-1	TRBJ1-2	CASSGGQGNYGYTF	TGCGCCAGCAGCGGGGGACAGGGAAACTATGGCTACACCTTC
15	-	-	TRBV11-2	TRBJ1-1	CASSSRGGDNTEAFF	TGTGCCAGCAGCTCCCGAGGAGGAGATAACACTGAAGCTTTCTTT
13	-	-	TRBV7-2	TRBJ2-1	CASSLPVVNEQFF	TGTGCCAGCAGCTTACCGGTGGTTAATGAGCAGTTCTTC
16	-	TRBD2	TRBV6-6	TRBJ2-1	CASSSGLAGGYNEQFF	TGTGCCAGCAGTTCGGGACTAGCGGGGGGATACAATGAGCAGTTCTTC
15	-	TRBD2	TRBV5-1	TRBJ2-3	CASSLGLASTDTQYF	TGCGCCAGCAGCTTGGGACTAGCGAGCACAGATACGCAGTATTTT
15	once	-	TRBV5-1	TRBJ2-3	CASSLSRQGGDTQYF	TGCGCCAGCAGCTTGTCACGACAGGGAGGAGATACGCAGTATTTT
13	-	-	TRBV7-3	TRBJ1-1	CASSLQMNTEAFF	TGTGCCAGCAGCTTACAGATGAACACTGAAGCTTTCTTT
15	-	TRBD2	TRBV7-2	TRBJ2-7	CASSPGGTIFYEQYF	TGTGCCAGCAGTCCCGGGGGGACCATCTTCTACGAGCAGTACTTC
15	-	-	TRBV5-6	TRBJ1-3	CASSPDSFSGNTIYF	TGTGCCAGCAGCCCAGACAGTTTCTCTGGAAACACCATATATTTT
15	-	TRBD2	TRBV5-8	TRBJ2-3	CASSYGLAGTDTQYF	TGTGCCAGCAGCTACGGACTAGCGGGCACAGATACGCAGTATTTT
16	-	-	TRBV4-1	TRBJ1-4	CASSQDQGGAREKLFF	TGCGCCAGCAGCCAAGATCAAGGAGGGGCTCGGGAAAAACTGTTTTTT
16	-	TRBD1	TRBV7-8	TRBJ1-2	CASSLQTGGDGYGYTF	TGTGCCAGCAGCTTACAGACAGGGGGCGATGGCTATGGCTACACCTTC
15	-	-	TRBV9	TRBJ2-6	CASSVTSDRANVLTF	TGTGCCAGCAGCGTCACTAGTGATAGGGCCAACGTCCTGACTTTC
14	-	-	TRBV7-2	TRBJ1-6	CASSSPTYNSPLHF	TGTGCCAGCAGCTCTCCTACCTATAATTCACCCCTCCACTTT
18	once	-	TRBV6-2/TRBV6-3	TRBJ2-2	CASSYALAGVRDTGELFF	TGTGCCAGCAGTTACGCCCTCGCAGGCGTTAGAGATACCGGGGAGCTGTTTTTT
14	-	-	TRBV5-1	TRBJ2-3	CASSSTASTDTQYF	TGCGCCAGCAGCTCGACAGCTAGCACAGATACGCAGTATTTT
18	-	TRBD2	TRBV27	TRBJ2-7	CASSHEYSRLAGPYEQYF	TGTGCCAGCAGCCACGAATATTCTAGACTAGCGGGACCCTACGAGCAGTACTTC
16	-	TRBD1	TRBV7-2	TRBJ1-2	CASSGLRTGDGYGYTF	TGTGCCAGCAGCGGCCTTAGGACAGGGGATGGCTATGGCTACACCTTC
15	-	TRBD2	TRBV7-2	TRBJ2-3	CASSFPSGGTDTQYF	TGTGCCAGCAGCTTCCCTAGCGGTGGCACAGATACGCAGTATTTT
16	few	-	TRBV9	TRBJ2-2	CASSVVAGPNTGELFF	TGTGCCAGCAGCGTAGTGGCAGGCCCGAACACCGGGGAGCTGTTTTTT
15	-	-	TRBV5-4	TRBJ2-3	CASSLEPTPTDTQYF	TGTGCCAGCAGCTTGGAGCCGACACCCACAGATACGCAGTATTTT
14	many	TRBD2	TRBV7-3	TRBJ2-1	CASSTGLPYNEQFF	TGTGCCAGCAGCACGGGACTACCGTACAATGAGCAGTTCTTC
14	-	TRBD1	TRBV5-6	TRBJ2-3	CASSWTGGKDTQYF	TGTGCCAGCAGCTGGACAGGGGGCAAAGATACGCAGTATTTT
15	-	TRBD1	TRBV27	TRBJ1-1	CASSGQGGLNTEAFF	TGTGCCAGCAGTGGACAGGGGGGGTTGAACACTGAAGCTTTCTTT
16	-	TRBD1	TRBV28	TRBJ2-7	CASSFGLGGTSYEQYF	TGTGCCAGCAGTTTCGGCTTAGGGGGCACTTCCTACGAGCAGTACTTC
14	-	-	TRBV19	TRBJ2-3	CASTHRQSTDTQYF	TGTGCCAGTACCCATAGACAGAGCACAGATACGCAGTATTTT
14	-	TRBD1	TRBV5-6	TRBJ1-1	CASTRTGEETEAFF	TGTGCCAGCACCCGGACAGGGGAGGAGACTGAAGCTTTCTTT
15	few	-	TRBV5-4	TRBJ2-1	CASSLIRGSYNEQFF	TGTGCCAGCAGCTTAATACGCGGCTCCTACAATGAGCAGTTCTTC
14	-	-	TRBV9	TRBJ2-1	CASTLSVPANEQFF	TGTGCCAGCACCCTTTCGGTCCCCGCGAATGAGCAGTTCTTC
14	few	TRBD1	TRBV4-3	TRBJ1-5	CASSQSGGGQPQHF	TGCGCCAGCAGCCAGTCAGGGGGTGGACAGCCCCAGCATTTT
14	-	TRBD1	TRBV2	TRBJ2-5	CASSLDRGQETQYF	TGTGCCAGCAGCTTGGACAGGGGCCAAGAGACCCAGTACTTC
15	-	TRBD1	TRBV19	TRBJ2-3	CASSVSGQGTDTQYF	TGTGCCAGTAGTGTATCGGGACAGGGCACAGATACGCAGTATTTT
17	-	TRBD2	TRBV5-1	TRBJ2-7	CASSPGTSGSVGHEQYF	TGCGCCAGCAGCCCGGGGACTAGCGGGAGCGTCGGCCACGAGCAGTACTTC
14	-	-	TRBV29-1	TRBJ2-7	CSVAGQGSSYEQYF	TGCAGCGTTGCCGGGCAGGGAAGTTCCTACGAGCAGTACTTC
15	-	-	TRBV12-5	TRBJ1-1	CASGFFRGRNTEAFF	TGTGCTAGTGGTTTTTTCAGGGGCAGGAACACTGAAGCTTTCTTT
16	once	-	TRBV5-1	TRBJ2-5	CASSLSSGAEIGTQYF	TGCGCCAGCAGCTTAAGTTCAGGGGCCGAGATCGGGACCCAGTACTTC
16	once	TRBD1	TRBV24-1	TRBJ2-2	CATSHRTGKFSGELFF	TGTGCCACCAGCCACAGGACAGGGAAATTTTCCGGGGAGCTGTTTTTT
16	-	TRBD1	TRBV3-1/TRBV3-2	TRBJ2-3	CASSPHGTGSADTQYF	TGTGCCAGCAGCCCTCACGGGACAGGCTCCGCAGATACGCAGTATTTT
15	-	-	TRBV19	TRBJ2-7	CASSIPAGAQYEQYF	TGTGCCAGTAGTATACCGGCAGGGGCGCAGTACGAGCAGTACTTC
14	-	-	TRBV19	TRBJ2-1	CASRGGYIFNEQFF	TGTGCCAGTAGAGGAGGCTATATCTTCAATGAGCAGTTCTTC
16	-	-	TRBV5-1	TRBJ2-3	CASSPKLAGKTDTQYF	TGCGCCAGCAGCCCTAAGTTGGCAGGGAAAACAGATACGCAGTATTTT
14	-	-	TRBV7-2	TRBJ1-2	CASSARGFDYGYTF	TGTGCCAGCAGCGCCAGGGGTTTCGACTATGGCTACACCTTC
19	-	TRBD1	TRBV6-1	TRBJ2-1	CASSEALALGTGTYNEQFF	TGTGCCAGCAGTGAAGCCCTCGCTTTAGGGACAGGGACGTACAATGAGCAGTTCTTC
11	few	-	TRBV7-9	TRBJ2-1	CASSSLNKQFF	TGTGCCAGCAGCTCCCTTAATAAGCAGTTCTTC
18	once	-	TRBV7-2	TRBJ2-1	CASSLGAERLSSYNEQFF	TGTGCCAGCAGCTTAGGGGCTGAGCGGCTGAGCTCCTACAATGAGCAGTTCTTC
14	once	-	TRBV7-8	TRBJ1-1	CASSFQDHSKDYFF	TGTGCCAGCAGCTTCCAAGACCATTCAAAAGACTATTTCTTT
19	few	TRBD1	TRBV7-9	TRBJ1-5	CASSLGTGGTVRFDQPQHF	TGTGCCAGCAGCTTAGGCACAGGGGGGACGGTAAGGTTCGATCAGCCCCAGCATTTT
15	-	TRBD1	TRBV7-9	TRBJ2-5	CASSLARGLRETQYF	TGTGCCAGCAGCTTAGCCAGGGGGCTTAGGGAGACCCAGTACTTC
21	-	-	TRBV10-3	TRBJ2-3	CAISADVGQPGAGVSTDTQYF	TGTGCCATCAGCGCAGACGTCGGACAGCCCGGGGCGGGAGTTAGCACAGATACGCAGTATTTT
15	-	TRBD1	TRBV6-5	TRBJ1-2	CASSYSSGTDYGYTF	TGTGCCAGCAGTTACTCATCCGGGACAGACTATGGCTACACCTTC
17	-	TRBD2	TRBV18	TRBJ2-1	CASSPGLAVPSYNEQFF	TGTGCCAGCTCACCAGGACTAGCGGTCCCCTCCTACAATGAGCAGTTCTTC
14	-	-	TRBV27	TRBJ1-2	CASSGAGLFYGYTF	TGTGCCAGCAGTGGGGCAGGGCTCTTCTATGGCTACACCTTC